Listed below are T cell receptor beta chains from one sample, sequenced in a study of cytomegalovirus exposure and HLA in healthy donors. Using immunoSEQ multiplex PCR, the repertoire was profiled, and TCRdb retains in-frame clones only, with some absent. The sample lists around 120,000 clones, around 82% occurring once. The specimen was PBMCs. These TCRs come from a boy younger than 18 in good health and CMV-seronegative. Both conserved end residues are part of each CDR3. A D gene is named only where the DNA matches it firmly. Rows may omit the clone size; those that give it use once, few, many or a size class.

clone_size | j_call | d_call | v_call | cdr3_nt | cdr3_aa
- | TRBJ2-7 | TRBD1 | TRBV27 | TGTGCCAGCAGTTACGGGACAGGGATGAGGGAGCAGTACTTC | CASSYGTGMREQYF
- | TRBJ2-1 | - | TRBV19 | TGTGCCAGTAGTTCTCGGGGGAATGAGCAGTTCTTC | CASSSRGNEQFF
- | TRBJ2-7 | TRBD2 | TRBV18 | TGTGCCAGCTCGACCCTAGCGGGGGGGCCTAGCTCCTACGAGCAGTACTTC | CASSTLAGGPSSYEQYF
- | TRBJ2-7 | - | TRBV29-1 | TGCAGCGTTCATTTCGGGACACCTTTGGGGGAGCAGTACTTC | CSVHFGTPLGEQYF
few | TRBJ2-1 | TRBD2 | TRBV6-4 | TGTGCCAGCAGTGAAGAGACTAGCGGTATCCATGAGCAGTTCTTC | CASSEETSGIHEQFF
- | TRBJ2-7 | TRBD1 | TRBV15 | TGTGCCACCAGCAGCTTGACAGGGAACCACGAGCAGTACTTC | CATSSLTGNHEQYF
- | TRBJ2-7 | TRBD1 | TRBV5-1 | TGCGCCAGCAGCAACTACCCGGGACAGCCAAGCTACGAGCAGTACTTC | CASSNYPGQPSYEQYF
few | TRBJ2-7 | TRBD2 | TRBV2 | TGTGCCAGCATTAGCGGGAGCTACGAGCAGTACTTC | CASISGSYEQYF
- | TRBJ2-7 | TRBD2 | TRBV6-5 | TGTGCCAGCAGTTACAGCGGGGGGAGCTCCTACGAGCAGTACTTC | CASSYSGGSSYEQYF
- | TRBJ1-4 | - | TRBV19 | TGTGCCAGTAGTAAAATGGCGGATAGAGATGAAAAACTGTTTTTT | CASSKMADRDEKLFF
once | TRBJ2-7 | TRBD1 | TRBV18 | TGTGCCAGCTCCCCCAGACCGGGACAGGTGGACTACGAGCAGTACTTC | CASSPRPGQVDYEQYF
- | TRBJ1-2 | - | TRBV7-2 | TGTGCCAGCAGCTTACCAGCGTATGGCTACACCTTC | CASSLPAYGYTF
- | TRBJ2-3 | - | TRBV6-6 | TGTGCCAGCAGTTACTCGAGGGATACGCAGTATTTT | CASSYSRDTQYF
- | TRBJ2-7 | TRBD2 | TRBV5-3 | TGTGCCAGAAGCCCGTCGGGCGGGAGGGCCTACGAGCAGTACTTC | CARSPSGGRAYEQYF
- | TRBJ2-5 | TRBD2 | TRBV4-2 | TGTGCCAGCAGCCAAGTAGACGGGGGGGCAGAGACCCAGTACTTC | CASSQVDGGAETQYF
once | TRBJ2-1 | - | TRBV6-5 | TGTGCCAGCAGCACTGGCAATGAGCAGTTCTTC | CASSTGNEQFF
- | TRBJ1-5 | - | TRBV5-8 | TGTGCCAGCAGCTTGGCCTGGGGGGTTGATAGCAATCAGCCCCAGCATTTT | CASSLAWGVDSNQPQHF
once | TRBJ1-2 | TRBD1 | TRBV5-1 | TGCGCCAGCAGCCCGAGGACAGGGGTTGGCTACACCTTC | CASSPRTGVGYTF
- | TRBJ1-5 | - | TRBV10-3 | TGTGCCATCAGTGAGCCGACGGGGGTAGGATATCGGAATCAGCCCCAGCATTTT | CAISEPTGVGYRNQPQHF
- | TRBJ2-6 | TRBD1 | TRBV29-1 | TGCAGCGTTAGGGACAGGGACGGGGCCAACGTCCTGACTTTC | CSVRDRDGANVLTF
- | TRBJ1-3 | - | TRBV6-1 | TGTGCCAGCAGTGAAGACCGGGGAGCCACCATATATTTT | CASSEDRGATIYF
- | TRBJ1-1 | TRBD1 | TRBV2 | TGTGCCAGGGGACAGGAGATGAACACTGAAGCTTTCTTT | CARGQEMNTEAFF
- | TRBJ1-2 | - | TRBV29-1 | TGCAGCGTTGGACAACAACTCCTTACCTATGGCTACACCTTC | CSVGQQLLTYGYTF
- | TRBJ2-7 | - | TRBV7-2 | TGTGCCAGCAGGACAAACAGGGTAGCCTACGAGCAGTACTTC | CASRTNRVAYEQYF
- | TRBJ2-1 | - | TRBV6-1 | TGTGCCAGCAGTGAACAGGGTAACTACAATGAGCAGTTCTTC | CASSEQGNYNEQFF
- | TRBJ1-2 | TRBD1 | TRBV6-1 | TGTGCCAGCAGTGAATTTACAGGGGAAAGCTGGGGCTATGGCTACACCTTC | CASSEFTGESWGYGYTF
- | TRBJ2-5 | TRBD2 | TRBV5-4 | TGTGCCAGCAGCCCCTCGGGAGGCGGGGAAAGAGAGCAGTACTTC | CASSPSGGGEREQYF
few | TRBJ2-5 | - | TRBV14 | TGTGCCAGCAGCCGTTCTGGGGGGGCAGAGACCCAGTACTTC | CASSRSGGAETQYF
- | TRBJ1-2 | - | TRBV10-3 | TGTGCCATCACCCAGGACACAAACTATGGCTACACCTTC | CAITQDTNYGYTF
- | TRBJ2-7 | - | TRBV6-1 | TGTGCCAGCAGTGAAACCCCTACCCGCACAGGGTCCTACGAGCAGTACTTC | CASSETPTRTGSYEQYF
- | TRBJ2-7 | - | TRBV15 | TGTGCCACCAGCAGGAGCGGACGGACCTACGAGCAGTACTTC | CATSRSGRTYEQYF
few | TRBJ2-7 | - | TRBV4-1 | TGCGCCAGCAGCCAAGATAGAGTAAACTACGAGCAGTACTTC | CASSQDRVNYEQYF
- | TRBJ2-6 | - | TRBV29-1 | TGCAGCGTTGGGCTTGGTACTGGGGCCAACGTCCTGACTTTC | CSVGLGTGANVLTF
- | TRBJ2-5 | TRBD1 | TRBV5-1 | TGCGCCAGCAGCTTAGGACAGGGGGAGTACCAAGAGACCCAGTACTTC | CASSLGQGEYQETQYF
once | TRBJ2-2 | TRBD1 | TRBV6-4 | TGTGCCAGCAGACACTACGGCCCCGGGACAGCCAACACCGGGGAGCTGTTTTTT | CASRHYGPGTANTGELFF
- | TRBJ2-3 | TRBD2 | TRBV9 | TGTGCCAGCAGCGTAGCGCCTAGCGGGGCAGATACGCAGTATTTT | CASSVAPSGADTQYF
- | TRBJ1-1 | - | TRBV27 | TGTGCCAGCAGACCCTTTAGGGGGATGAACACTGAAGCTTTCTTT | CASRPFRGMNTEAFF
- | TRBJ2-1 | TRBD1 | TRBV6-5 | TGTGCCAGCAATCCACAGGGGGGCACCTCAAATGAGCAGTTCTTC | CASNPQGGTSNEQFF
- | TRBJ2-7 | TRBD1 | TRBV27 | TGTGCCAGCAGGCCGTCGACAGGGGCGATCATCTACGAGCAGTACTTC | CASRPSTGAIIYEQYF
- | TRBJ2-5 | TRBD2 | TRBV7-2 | TGTGCCAGCAGCCCCCGCCCGCGGGGGGGCCGAGAGACCCAGTACTTC | CASSPRPRGGRETQYF
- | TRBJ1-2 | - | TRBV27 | TGTGCCAGCAGAGGTACAGGACCTAACTATGGCTACACCTTC | CASRGTGPNYGYTF
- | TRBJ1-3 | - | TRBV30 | TGTGCCTGGAGTGTACGGGAAAACACCATATATTTT | CAWSVRENTIYF
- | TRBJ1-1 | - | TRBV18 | TGTGCCAGCTCACCCAAAGGACCCAGGGGAACTGAAGCTTTCTTT | CASSPKGPRGTEAFF
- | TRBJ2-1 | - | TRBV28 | TGTGCCAGCAGTGCCCCAGGGCGGAATGAGCAGTTCTTC | CASSAPGRNEQFF
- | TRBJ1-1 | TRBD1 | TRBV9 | TGTGCCAGCAGCGCTAACCGACAGGGTGGCACTGAAGCTTTCTTT | CASSANRQGGTEAFF
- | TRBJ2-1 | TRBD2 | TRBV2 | TGTGCCAGCAGTGCGGCTAGCGGGAGTTATGAGCAGTTCTTC | CASSAASGSYEQFF
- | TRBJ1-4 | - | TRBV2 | TGTGCCAGCAGTACCGGGACAACTAATGAAAAACTGTTTTTT | CASSTGTTNEKLFF
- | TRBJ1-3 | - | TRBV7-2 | TGTGCCAGCAGCTTAACTGTGGTGGGCAGTCGGATCTCTGGAAACACCATATATTTT | CASSLTVVGSRISGNTIYF
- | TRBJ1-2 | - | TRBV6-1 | TGTGCCAGCAGTGACCCTGACAGGAACTATGGCTACACCTTC | CASSDPDRNYGYTF
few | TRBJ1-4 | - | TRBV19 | TGTGCCAGTAGTATCAGGCCGGAAAAACTGTTTTTT | CASSIRPEKLFF